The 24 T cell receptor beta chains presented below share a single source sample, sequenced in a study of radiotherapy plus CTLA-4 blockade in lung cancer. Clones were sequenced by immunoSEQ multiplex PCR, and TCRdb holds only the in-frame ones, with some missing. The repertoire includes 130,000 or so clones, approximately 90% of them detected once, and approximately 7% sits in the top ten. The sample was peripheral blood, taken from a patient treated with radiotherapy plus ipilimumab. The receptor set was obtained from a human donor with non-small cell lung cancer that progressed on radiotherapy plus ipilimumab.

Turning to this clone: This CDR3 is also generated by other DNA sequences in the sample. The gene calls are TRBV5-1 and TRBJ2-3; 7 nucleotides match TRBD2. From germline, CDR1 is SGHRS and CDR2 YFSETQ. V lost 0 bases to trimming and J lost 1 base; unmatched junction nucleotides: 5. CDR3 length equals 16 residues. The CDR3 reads CASSLGASGRTDTQYF. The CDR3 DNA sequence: TGCGCCAGCAGCTTGGGGGCTAGCGGACGCACAGATACGCAGTATTTT.

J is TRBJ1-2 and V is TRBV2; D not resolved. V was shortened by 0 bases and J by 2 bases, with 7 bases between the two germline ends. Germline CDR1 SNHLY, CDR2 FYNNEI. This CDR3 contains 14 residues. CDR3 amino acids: CASSEASGNYGYTF. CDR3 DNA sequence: TGTGCCAGCAGTGAAGCGTCCGGCAACTATGGCTACACCTTC.

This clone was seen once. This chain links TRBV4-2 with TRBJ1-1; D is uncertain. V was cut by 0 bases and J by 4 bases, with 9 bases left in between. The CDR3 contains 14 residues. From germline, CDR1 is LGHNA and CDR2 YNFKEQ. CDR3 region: CASSQDLGTTEAFF. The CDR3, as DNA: TGTGCCAGCAGCCAAGATTTGGGAACCACTGAAGCTTTCTTT.

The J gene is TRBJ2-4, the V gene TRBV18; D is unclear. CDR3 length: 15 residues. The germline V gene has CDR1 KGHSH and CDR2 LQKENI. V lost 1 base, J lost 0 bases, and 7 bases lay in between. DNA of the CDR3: TGTGCCAGCTCACCACAGGAACTAGCCAAAAACATTCAGTACTTC. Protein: CASSPQELAKNIQYF.

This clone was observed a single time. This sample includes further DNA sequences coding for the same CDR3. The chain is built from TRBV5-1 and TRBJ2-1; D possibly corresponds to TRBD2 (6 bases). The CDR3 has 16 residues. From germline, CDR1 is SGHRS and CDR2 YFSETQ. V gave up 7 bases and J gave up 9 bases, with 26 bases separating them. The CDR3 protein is CASAAGLARWSGEQFF. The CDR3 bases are TGCGCCAGCGCCGCGGGGCTCGCGAGGTGGTCCGGTGAGCAGTTCTTC.

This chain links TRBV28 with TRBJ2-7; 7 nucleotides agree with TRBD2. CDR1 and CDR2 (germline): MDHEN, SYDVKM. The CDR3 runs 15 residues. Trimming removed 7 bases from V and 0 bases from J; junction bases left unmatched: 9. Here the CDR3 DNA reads TGTGCCAGCACCCCAAGCGGGAAGAGCTCCTACGAGCAGTACTTC. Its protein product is CASTPSGKSSYEQYF.

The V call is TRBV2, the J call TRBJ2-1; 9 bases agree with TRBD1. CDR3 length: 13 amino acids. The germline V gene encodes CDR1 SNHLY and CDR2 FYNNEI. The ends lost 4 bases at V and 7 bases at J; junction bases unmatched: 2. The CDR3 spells CASSGQGVNEQFF. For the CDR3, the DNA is TGTGCCAGCAGTGGACAGGGGGTGAATGAGCAGTTCTTC.

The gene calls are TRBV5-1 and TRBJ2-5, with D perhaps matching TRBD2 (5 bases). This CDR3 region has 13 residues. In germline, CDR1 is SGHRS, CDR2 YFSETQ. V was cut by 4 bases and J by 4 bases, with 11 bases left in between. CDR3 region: CASSRGRGETQYF. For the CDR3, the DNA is TGCGCCAGCAGCAGAGGGAGAGGAGAGACCCAGTACTTC.

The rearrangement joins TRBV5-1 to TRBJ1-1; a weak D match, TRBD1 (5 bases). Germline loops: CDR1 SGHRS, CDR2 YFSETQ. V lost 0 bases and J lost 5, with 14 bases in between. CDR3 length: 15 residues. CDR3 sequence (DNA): TGCGCCAGCAGCTTGGTAAAGACCAGGGCGACTGAAGCTTTCTTT. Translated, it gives CASSLVKTRATEAFF.

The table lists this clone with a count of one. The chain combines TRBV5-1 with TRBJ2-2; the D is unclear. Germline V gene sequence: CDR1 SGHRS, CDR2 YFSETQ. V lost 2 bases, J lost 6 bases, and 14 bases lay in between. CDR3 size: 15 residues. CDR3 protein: CASSLSTKGAGELFF. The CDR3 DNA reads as TGCGCCAGCAGCTTATCCACAAAGGGTGCCGGGGAGCTGTTTTTT.

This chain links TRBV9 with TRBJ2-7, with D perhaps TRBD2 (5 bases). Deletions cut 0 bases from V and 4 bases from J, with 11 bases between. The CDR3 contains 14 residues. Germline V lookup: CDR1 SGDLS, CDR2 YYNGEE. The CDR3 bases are TGTGCCAGCAGCGTAGAGCCTAGCTCGTACGAGCAGTACTTC. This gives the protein CASSVEPSSYEQYF.

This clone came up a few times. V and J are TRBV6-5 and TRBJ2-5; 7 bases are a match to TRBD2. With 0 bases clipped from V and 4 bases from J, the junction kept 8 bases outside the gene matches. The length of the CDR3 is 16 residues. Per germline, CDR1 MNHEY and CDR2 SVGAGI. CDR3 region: CASSYSGGSGAETQYF. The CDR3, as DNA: TGTGCCAGCAGTTACTCGGGCGGGAGTGGGGCAGAGACCCAGTACTTC.

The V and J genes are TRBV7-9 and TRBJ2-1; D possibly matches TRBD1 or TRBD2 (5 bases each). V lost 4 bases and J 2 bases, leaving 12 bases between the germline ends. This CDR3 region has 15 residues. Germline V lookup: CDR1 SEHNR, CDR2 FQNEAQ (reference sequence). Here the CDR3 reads CASSWGRTPYNEQFF. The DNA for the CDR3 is TGTGCCAGCAGCTGGGGACGGACCCCCTACAATGAGCAGTTCTTC. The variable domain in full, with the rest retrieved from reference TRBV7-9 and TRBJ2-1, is DTGVSQNPRHKITKRGQNVTFRCDPISEHNRLYWYRQTLGQGPEFLTYFQNEAQLEKSRLLSDRFSAERPKGSFSTLEIQRTEQGDSAMYLCASSWGRTPYNEQFFGPGTRLTVL.

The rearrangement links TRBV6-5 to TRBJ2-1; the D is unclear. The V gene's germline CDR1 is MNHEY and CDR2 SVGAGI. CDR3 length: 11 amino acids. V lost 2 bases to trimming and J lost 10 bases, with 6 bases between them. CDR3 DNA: TGTGCCAGCAGTTACCTCCAGGAGCAGTTCTTC. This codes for CASSYLQEQFF.

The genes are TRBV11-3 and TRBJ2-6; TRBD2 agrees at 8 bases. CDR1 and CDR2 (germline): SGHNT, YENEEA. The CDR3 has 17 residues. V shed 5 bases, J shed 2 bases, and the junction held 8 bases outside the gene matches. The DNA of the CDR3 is TGTGCCAGCAGCCTTACGGGCGGGAGGCCTGGGGCCAACGTCCTGACTTTC. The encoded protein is CASSLTGGRPGANVLTF. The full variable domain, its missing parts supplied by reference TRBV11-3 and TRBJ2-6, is EAGVVQSPRYKIIEKKQPVAFWCNPISGHNTLYWYLQNLGQGPELLIRYENEEAVDDSQLPKDRFSAERLKGVDSTLKIQPAELGDSAVYLCASSLTGGRPGANVLTFGAGSRLTVL.

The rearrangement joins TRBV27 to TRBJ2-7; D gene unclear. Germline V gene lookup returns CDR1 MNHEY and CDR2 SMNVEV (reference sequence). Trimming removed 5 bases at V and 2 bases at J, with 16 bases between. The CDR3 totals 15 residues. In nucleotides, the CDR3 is TGTGCCAGCAGTCTCTTCCTAGGGATGGCCTACGAGCAGTACTTC. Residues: CASSLFLGMAYEQYF.

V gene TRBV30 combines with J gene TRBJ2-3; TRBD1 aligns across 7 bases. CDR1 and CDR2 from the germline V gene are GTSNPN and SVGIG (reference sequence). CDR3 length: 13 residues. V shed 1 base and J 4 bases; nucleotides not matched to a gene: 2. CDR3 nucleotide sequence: TGTGCCTGGAGTGCGACAGGGCCAGATACGCAGTATTTT. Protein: CAWSATGPDTQYF.

The CDR3 sequence is CASSVAQGAKEKLFF. In DNA, the CDR3 is TGTGCCAGCAGCGTAGCCCAGGGGGCGAAGGAAAAACTGTTTTTT. This chain uses TRBV9 with TRBJ1-4; 8 bases are a match to TRBD1. V shed 0 bases and J 8 bases; nucleotides not matched to a gene: 6. Germline V gene lookup returns CDR1 SGDLS and CDR2 YYNGEE. The CDR3 runs 15 residues.

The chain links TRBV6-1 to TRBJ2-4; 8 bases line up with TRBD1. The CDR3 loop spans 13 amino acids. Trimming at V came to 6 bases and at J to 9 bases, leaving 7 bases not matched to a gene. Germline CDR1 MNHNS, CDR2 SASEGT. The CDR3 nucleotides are TGTGCCAGCAGCACCCAGGGGGCCGGCATTCAGTACTTC. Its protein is CASSTQGAGIQYF.

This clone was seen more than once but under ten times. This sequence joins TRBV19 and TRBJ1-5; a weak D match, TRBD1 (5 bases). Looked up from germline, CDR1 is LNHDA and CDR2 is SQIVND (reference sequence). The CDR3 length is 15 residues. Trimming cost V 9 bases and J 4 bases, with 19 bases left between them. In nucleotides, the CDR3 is TGTGCCAGCCGTACCAAGGGGCAGTCTAATCAGCCCCAGCATTTT. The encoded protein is CASRTKGQSNQPQHF.

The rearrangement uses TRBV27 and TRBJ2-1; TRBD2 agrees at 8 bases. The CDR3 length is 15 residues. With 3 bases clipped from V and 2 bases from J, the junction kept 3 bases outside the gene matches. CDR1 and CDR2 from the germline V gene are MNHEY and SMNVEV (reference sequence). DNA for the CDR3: TGTGCCAGCAGTTTTACTAGCGGTCCCTACAATGAGCAGTTCTTC. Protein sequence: CASSFTSGPYNEQFF.

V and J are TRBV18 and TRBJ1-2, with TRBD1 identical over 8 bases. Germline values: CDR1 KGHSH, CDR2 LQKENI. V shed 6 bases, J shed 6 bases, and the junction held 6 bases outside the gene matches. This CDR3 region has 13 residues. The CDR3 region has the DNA TGTGCCAGCTCCGGCAGGGGGCTGAATGGCTACACCTTC. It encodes CASSGRGLNGYTF.

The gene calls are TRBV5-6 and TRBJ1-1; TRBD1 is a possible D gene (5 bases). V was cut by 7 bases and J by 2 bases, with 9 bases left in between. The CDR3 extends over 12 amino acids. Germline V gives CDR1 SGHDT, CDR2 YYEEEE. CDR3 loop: CASHGGNTEAFF. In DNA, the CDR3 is TGTGCCAGCCACGGGGGAAACACTGAAGCTTTCTTT. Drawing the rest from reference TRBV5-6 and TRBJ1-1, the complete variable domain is DAGVTQSPTHLIKTRGQQVTLRCSPKSGHDTVSWYQQALGQGPQFIFQYYEEEERQRGNFPDRFSGHQFPNYSSELNVNALLLGDSALYLCASHGGNTEAFFGQGTRLTVV.

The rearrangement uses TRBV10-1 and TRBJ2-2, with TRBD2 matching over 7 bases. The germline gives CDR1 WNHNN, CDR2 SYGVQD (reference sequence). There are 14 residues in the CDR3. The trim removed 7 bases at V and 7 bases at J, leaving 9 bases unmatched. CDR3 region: CASKLQRDNGELFF. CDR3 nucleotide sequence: TGCGCCAGCAAGCTCCAGCGGGATAACGGGGAGCTGTTTTTT.